This TCR beta chain was captured in a study of T cell changes during pregnancy in multiple sclerosis. Only a few counts were recorded for this clone. Germline V gene lookup returns CDR1 GTSNPN and CDR2 SVGIG (reference sequence). The CDR3 loop spans 13 amino acids. V was cut by 0 bases and J by 1 base, with 4 bases left in between. Profiled with immunoSEQ multiplex PCR; TCRdb holds only in-frame clones, not every one. The table has about 67,000 clones, 89% seen once. The sequence derives from a female donor with multiple sclerosis, enrolled in a pregnancy study. The specimen was peripheral blood, collected in the first trimester of pregnancy. The chain couples TRBV30 to TRBJ1-5; D unclear. The CDR3 coding sequence is TGTGCCTGGAGTGTATCGAGCAATCAGCCCCAGCATTTT. Translated: CAWSVSSNQPQHF. Complete variable domain (other parts from reference TRBV30 and TRBJ1-5): SQTIHQWPATLVQPVGSPLSLECTVEGTSNPNLYWYRQAAGRGLQLLFYSVGIGQISSEVPQNLSASRPQDRQFILSSKKLLLSDSGFYLCAWSVSSNQPQHFGDGTRLSIL.